This T cell receptor beta chain is drawn from a study of identical twins. The CDR3 runs to 11 residues. V was pared by 8 bases and J by 9 bases, with 14 bases between. The germline V gene encodes CDR1 MNHEY and CDR2 SVGEGT. Unique molecular identifiers were present on the cDNA, and a universal primer site came from template switching. MiXCR was run by TCRdb on the 5' RACE reads, yielding one entry per CDR3 protein. This table has under 800,000 distinct CDR3 sequences, over 20% appearing once. Worth noting for this clonotype: Antigen unknown.

Points from the study as a whole: Twins showed weaker excess sharing in their beta out-of-frame sequences. Within monozygotic twins, out-of-frame TCR alpha sharing was underestimated by the models.

This sample was also put to use in a study of T cells expressing NK-cell markers. Per that study: Once again these clonotypes came out on top in the CD3+CD56-NKG2C+ fraction of several donors.

The sample comprised PBMCs. The TCR comes from a woman under 30 in good health. The chain carries TRBV6-2 or TRBV6-3 and TRBJ2-7, with D possibly being TRBD2 (6 bases). The CDR3 is CASHAGRRQYF. As DNA, the CDR3 is TGTGCCAGCCACGCGGGGAGGAGGCAGTACTTC.